The T cell receptor beta chain under discussion was sequenced for a study of response to subunit inactivated influenza vaccine (dated by TCRdb to 2016 to 2019). For context, the study as a whole: Deep quantitative T cell receptor repertoire profiling was used in the study to track responses to a trivalent subunit inactivated influenza vaccine. General findings and caveats noted by the study authors: According to the authors, only a limited number of new T cells may be recruited by each seasonal influenza vaccination.

This clonotype showed up many times. This receptor's antigen is unknown. Per-nucleotide qualities are absent, and no much larger clonotype sits a single base away. The junction shows trimming of 3 bases on V and 3 bases on J, plus 12 bases between the germline ends. The CDR3 has 14 amino acids, counting the end cysteine and phenylalanine. The CDR3 DNA has 42 bases and is translated from base 1. Based on the germline V gene, the CDR1 and CDR2 sequences are SNHLY and FYNNEI. Libraries came from RT-PCR. Sequencing was performed on an Illumina HiSeq 2500. In TCRdb, the public reads were trimmed at Q25 with fastp and aligned with MiXCR, with productive beta chains retained. Rows with a matching CDR3 protein are joined into one entry that keeps the most common DNA and genes. The table for this sample lists over 650,000 distinct CDR3 sequences; roughly 18% of them were counted only once. The ten largest clones represent under 13% of the sample.

This clonotype was sampled from a man in his forties or fifties who received an inactivated influenza vaccine. Donor details come from another sample of the same person, matched by shared clones. The sequenced sample was PBMCs from blood, obtained 4 to 6 days after vaccination. This receptor chain uses TRBV2 and TRBJ2-7; the D gene is perhaps TRBD2, from 6 matching bases. The CDR3 region: CASSEGSSGYEQYF. The base sequence is TGTGCCAGCAGTGAGGGGAGTAGCGGCTACGAGCAGTACTTC.